This T cell receptor beta chain appears in the sequencing data of a study of shared clonotypes between healthy human individuals. Deep level was the assay's run setting. Assay used: immunoSEQ multiplex PCR; TCRdb lists only in-frame clones, some missing. The profile covers roughly 1 million clones, with approximately 72% appearing a single time and roughly 1.4% taken by the ten largest. The study drew its donors from healthy HIV-negative adults without recent acute infections or vaccinations. The clonotype originates from a man between 18 and 35 years old in good health. Sequencing used memory CD4+ T cells sorted from blood. Subset specified: CD45RA-negative fraction.

CDR3 nucleotides: TGTGCCAGCAGTTTCACTATGGGTCAGATACTAGCCAAAAACATTCAGTACTTC. Encoded protein: CASSFTMGQILAKNIQYF. The rearrangement joins TRBV28 to TRBJ2-4; no firm D call. The germline V gene has CDR1 MDHEN and CDR2 SYDVKM. This CDR3 comprises 18 residues. V gave up 3 bases and J gave up 0 bases, with 18 bases separating them.